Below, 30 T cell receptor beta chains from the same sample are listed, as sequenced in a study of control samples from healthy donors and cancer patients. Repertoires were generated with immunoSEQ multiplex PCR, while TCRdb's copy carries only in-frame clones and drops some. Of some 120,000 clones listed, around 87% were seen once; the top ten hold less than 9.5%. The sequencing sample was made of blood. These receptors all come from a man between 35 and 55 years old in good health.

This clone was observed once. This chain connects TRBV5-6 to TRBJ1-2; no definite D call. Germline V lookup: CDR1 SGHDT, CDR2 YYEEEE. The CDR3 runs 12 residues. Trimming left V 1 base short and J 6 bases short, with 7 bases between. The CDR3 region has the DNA TGTGCCAGCAGCTTGTTCCGGAATGGCTACACCTTC. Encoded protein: CASSLFRNGYTF.

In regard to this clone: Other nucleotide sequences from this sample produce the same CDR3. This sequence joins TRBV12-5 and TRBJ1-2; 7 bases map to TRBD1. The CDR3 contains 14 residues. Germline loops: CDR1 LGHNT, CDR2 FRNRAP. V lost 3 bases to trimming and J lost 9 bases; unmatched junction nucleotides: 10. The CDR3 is CASGFEGAGRSYTF. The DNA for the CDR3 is TGTGCTAGTGGTTTCGAGGGGGCGGGTCGAAGCTACACCTTC. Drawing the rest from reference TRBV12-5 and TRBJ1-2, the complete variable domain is DARVTQTPRHKVTEMGQEVTMRCQPILGHNTVFWYRQTMMQGLELLAYFRNRAPLDDSGMPKDRFSAEMPDATLATLKIQPSEPRDSAVYFCASGFEGAGRSYTFGSGTRLTVV.

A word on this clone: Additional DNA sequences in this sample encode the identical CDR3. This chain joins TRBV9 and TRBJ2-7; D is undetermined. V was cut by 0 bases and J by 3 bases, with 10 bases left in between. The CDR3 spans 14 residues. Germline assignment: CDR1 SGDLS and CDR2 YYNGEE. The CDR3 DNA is TGTGCCAGCAGCGTAGCCTCTGGAAGCTACGAGCAGTACTTC. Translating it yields CASSVASGSYEQYF.

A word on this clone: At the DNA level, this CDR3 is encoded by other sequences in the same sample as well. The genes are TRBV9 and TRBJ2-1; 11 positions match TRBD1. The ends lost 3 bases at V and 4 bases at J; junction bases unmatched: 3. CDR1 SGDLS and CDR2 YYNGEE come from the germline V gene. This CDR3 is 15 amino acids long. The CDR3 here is CASSAGTGGYNEQFF. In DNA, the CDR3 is TGTGCCAGCAGCGCCGGGACAGGGGGGTACAATGAGCAGTTCTTC.

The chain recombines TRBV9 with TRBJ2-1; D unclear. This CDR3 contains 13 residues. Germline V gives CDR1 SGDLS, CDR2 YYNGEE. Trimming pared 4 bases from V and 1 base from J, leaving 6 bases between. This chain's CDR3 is CASSPSSYNEQFF. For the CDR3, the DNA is TGTGCCAGCAGCCCCAGTTCCTACAATGAGCAGTTCTTC.

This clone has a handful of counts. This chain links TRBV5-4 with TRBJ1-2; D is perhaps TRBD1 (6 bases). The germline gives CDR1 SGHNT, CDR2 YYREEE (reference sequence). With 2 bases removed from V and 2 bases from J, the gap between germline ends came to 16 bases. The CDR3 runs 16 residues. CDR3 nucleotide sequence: TGTGCCAGCAGCTTACAGGGTATACGTGGGAACTATGGCTACACCTTC. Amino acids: CASSLQGIRGNYGYTF.

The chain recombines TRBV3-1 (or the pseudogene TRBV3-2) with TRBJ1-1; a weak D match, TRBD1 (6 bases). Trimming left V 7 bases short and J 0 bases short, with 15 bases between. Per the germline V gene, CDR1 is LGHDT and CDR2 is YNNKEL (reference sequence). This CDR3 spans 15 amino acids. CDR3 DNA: TGTGCCAGCAACGAACGAGGACAGTTGAACACTGAAGCTTTCTTT. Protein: CASNERGQLNTEAFF.

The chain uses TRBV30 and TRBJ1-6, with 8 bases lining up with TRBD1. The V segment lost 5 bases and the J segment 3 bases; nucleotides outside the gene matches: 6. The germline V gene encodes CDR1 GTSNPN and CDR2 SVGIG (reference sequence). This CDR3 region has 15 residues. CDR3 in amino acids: CAWRNTGGYNSPLHF. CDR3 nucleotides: TGTGCCTGGCGGAACACAGGGGGCTATAATTCACCCCTCCACTTT.

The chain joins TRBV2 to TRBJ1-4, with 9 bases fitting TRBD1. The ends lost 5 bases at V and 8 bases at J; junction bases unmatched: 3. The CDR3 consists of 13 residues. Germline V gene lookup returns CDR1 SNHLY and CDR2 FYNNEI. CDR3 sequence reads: CASSQGQGEKLFF. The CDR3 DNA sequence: TGTGCCAGCAGTCAGGGACAGGGAGAAAAACTGTTTTTT.

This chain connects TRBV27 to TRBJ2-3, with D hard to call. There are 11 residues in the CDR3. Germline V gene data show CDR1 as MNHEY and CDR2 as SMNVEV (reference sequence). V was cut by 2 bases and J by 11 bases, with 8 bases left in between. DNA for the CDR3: TGTGCCAGCAGTTTACTGGGGTTGCAGTATTTT. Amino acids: CASSLLGLQYF.

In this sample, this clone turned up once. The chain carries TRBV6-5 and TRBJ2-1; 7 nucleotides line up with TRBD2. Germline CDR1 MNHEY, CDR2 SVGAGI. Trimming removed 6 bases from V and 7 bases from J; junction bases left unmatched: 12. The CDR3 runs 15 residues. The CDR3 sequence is CASSPGGGPANEQFF. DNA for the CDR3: TGTGCCAGCAGCCCGGGGGGAGGTCCCGCTAATGAGCAGTTCTTC.

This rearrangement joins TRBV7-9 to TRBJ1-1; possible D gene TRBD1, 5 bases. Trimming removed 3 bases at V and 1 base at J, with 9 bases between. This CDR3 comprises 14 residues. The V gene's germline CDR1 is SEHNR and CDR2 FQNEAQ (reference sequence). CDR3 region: CASSFRQGNTEAFF. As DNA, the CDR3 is TGTGCCAGCAGCTTCAGGCAGGGGAACACTGAAGCTTTCTTT.

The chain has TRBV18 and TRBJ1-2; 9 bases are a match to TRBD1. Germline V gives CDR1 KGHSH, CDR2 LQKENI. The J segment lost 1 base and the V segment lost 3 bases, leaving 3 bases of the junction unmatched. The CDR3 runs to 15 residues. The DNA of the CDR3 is TGTGCCAGCTCACCGGACAGGGGTAATAACTATGGCTACACCTTC. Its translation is CASSPDRGNNYGYTF. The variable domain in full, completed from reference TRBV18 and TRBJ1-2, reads NAGVMQNPRHLVRRRGQEARLRCSPMKGHSHVYWYRQLPEEGLKFMVYLQKENIIDESGMPKERFSAEFPKEGPSILRIQQVVRGDSAAYFCASSPDRGNNYGYTFGSGTRLTVV.

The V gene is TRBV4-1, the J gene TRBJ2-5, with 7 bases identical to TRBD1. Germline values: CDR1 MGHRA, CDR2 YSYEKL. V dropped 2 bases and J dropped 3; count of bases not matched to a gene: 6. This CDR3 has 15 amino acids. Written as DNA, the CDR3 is TGCGCCAGCAGCCAACCCCGGGACAGAGAAGAGACCCAGTACTTC. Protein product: CASSQPRDREETQYF.

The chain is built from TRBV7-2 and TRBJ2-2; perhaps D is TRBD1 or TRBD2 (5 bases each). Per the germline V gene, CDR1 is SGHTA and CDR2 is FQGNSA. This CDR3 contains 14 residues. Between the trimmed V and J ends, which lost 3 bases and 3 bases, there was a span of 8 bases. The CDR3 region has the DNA TGTGCCAGCAGCTTCCGGGACCACACCGGGGAGCTGTTTTTT. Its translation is CASSFRDHTGELFF. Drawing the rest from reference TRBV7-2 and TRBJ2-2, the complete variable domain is GAGVSQSPSNKVTEKGKDVELRCDPISGHTALYWYRQSLGQGLEFLIYFQGNSAPDKSGLPSDRFSAERTGGSVSTLTIQRTQQEDSAVYLCASSFRDHTGELFFGEGSRLTVL.

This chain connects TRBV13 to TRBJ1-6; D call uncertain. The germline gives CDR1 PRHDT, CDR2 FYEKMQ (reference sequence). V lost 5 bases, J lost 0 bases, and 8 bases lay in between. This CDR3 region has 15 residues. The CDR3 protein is CASSLRISYNSPLHF. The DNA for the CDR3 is TGTGCCAGCAGCCTGAGAATCTCCTATAATTCACCCCTCCACTTT.

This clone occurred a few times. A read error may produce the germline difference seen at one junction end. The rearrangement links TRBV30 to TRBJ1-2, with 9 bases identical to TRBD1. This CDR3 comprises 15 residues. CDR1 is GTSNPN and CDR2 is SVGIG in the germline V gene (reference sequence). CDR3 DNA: TGTGCTTGGACTCGGGACAGGGCCCTTAACTATGGCTACACCTTC. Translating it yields CAWTRDRALNYGYTF.

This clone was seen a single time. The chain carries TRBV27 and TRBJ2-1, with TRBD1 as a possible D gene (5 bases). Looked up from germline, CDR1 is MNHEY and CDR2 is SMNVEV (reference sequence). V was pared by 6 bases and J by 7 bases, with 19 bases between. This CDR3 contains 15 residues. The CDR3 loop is CASSPTVGHSNEQFF. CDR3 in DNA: TGTGCCAGCAGCCCGACAGTAGGTCATTCAAATGAGCAGTTCTTC.

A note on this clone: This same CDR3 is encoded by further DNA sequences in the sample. CDR3 coding DNA: TGTGCCAGCAGCGTAAACAGTAACACCGGGGAGCTGTTTTTT. It specifies CASSVNSNTGELFF. The chain employs TRBV9 and TRBJ2-2; D not resolved. Looked up from germline, CDR1 is SGDLS and CDR2 is YYNGEE. This CDR3 comprises 14 residues. V lost 1 base, J lost 2 bases, and 6 bases lay in between.

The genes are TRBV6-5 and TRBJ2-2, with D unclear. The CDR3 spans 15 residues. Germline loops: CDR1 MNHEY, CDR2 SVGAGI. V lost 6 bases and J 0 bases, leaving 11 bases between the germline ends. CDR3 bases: TGTGCCAGCAGCCGGGCTGGGGCGAACACCGGGGAGCTGTTTTTT. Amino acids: CASSRAGANTGELFF.

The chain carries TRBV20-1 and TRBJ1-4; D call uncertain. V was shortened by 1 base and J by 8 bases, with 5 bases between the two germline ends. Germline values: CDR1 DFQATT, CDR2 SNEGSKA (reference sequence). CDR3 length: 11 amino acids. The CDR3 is CSARVREKLFF. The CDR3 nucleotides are TGCAGTGCTAGAGTCAGAGAAAAACTGTTTTTT.

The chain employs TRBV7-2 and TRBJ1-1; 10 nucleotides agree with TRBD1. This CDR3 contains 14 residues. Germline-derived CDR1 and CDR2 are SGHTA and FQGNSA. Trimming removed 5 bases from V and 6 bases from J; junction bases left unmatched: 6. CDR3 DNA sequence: TGTGCCAGCAGCCTGACAGGGGGCACGGCTGAAGCTTTCTTT. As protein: CASSLTGGTAEAFF.

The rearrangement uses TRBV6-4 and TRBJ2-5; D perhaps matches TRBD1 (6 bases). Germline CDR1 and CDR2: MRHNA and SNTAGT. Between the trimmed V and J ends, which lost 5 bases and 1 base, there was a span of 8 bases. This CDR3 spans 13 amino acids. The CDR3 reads CASSRDIQETQYF. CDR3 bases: TGTGCCAGCAGTCGGGACATCCAAGAGACCCAGTACTTC.

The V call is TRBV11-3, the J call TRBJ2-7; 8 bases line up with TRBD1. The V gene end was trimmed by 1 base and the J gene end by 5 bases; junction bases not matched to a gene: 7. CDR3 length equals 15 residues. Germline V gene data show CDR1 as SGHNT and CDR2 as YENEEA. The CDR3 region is CASSLAQGAVHEQYF. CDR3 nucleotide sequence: TGTGCCAGCAGCTTAGCGCAGGGGGCAGTCCACGAGCAGTACTTC.

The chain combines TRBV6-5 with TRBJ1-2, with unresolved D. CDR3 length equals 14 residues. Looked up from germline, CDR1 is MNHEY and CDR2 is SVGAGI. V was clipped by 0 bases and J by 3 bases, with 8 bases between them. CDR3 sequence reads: CASSYSYSDYGYTF. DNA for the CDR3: TGTGCCAGCAGTTACTCCTACAGCGACTATGGCTACACCTTC.

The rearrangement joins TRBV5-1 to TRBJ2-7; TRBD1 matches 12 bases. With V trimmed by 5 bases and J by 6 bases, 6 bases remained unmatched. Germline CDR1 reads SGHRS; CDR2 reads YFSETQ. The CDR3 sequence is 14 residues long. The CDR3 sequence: CASSSGTGGAEQYF. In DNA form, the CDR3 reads TGCGCCAGCAGTTCCGGGACAGGGGGCGCCGAGCAGTACTTC.

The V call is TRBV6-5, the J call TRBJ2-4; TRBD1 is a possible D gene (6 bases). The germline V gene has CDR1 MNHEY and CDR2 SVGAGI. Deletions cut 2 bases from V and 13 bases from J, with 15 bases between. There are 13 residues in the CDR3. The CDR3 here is CASSYQQGLWQYF. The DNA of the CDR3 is TGTGCCAGCAGTTACCAACAGGGCCTCTGGCAGTACTTC.

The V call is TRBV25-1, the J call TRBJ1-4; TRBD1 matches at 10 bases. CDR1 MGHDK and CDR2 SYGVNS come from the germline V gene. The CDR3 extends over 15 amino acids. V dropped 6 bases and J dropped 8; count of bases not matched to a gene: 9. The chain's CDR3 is CASSRWTGGGEKLFF. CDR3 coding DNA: TGTGCCAGCAGCCGATGGACAGGGGGGGGAGAAAAACTGTTTTTT.

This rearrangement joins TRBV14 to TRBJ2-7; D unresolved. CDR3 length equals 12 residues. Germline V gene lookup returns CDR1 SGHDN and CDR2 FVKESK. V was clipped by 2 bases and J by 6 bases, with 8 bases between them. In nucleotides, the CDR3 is TGTGCCAGCAGCCAATTTAGGCGCGAGCAGTACTTC. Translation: CASSQFRREQYF.

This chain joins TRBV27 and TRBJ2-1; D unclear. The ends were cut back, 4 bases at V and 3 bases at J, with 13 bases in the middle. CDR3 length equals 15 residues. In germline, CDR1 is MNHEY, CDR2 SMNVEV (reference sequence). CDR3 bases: TGTGCCAGCAGTTCGACGGCTTCCATCTACAATGAGCAGTTCTTC. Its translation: CASSSTASIYNEQFF.